The 22 T cell receptor beta chains below come from one sample, sequenced in a study of read filtering for tumor transcriptome and immune sequencing. This library used around 400 ng RNA and molecular barcoded adaptors spanning alpha/delta and beta/gamma chains. TCRdb re-derived calls from the reads in MiXCR, one entry per CDR3 protein. The sample includes some 48,000 distinct CDR3 sequences, around 19% seen only once; the top ten take about 16%. The specimen sequenced was a population of CD138-negative cells sorted from bone marrow. These receptors all come from a donor at least 40 years old with multiple myeloma.

This clonotype was found many times. The chain recombines TRBV10-1 with TRBJ2-2; possibly TRBD1 or TRBD2 for D (5 bases each). The CDR3 extends over 15 amino acids. CDR1 is WNHNN, CDR2 SYGVQD, per germline (reference sequence). With 8 bases removed from V and 6 bases from J, the gap between germline ends came to 19 bases. CDR3: CASSRQQMGAGELFF. CDR3 sequence (DNA): TGCGCCAGCTCCCGCCAGCAAATGGGGGCCGGGGAGCTGTTTTTT.

In its sample, this clonotype was seen many times. The rearrangement uses TRBV20-1 and TRBJ2-2, with D possibly TRBD1 on 6 matching bases. Between the trimmed V and J ends, which lost 8 bases and 1 base, there was a span of 8 bases. The CDR3 consists of 12 residues. CDR1 DFQATT and CDR2 SNEGSKA come from the germline V gene (reference sequence). This chain's CDR3 is CSSRGNTGELFF. The CDR3 DNA is TGCAGTTCCAGGGGGAACACCGGGGAGCTGTTTTTT.

This clonotype was counted a few times. The chain links TRBV12-3 or TRBV12-4 to TRBJ1-1, with no clear D. V lost 7 bases to trimming and J lost 6 bases, with 24 bases between them. This CDR3 region has 16 residues. The CDR3 is CASISRKEPHLPEAFF. CDR3 nucleotide sequence: TGTGCCAGCATCTCTAGGAAGGAACCTCACCTCCCTGAAGCTTTCTTT.

The table lists this clonotype with many counts. CDR3 nucleotide sequence: TGTGCCAGAGGCCCGACAGGGGTAAATGAGCAGTTCTTC. Protein sequence: CARGPTGVNEQFF. The V and J genes are TRBV2 and TRBJ2-1; 8 bases fit TRBD1. The J segment lost 7 bases and the V segment lost 9 bases, leaving 8 bases of the junction unmatched. The V gene's germline CDR1 is SNHLY and CDR2 FYNNEI. The CDR3 totals 13 residues.

This clonotype was seen repeatedly, ten times or more. The V call is TRBV20-1, the J call TRBJ1-6, with 9 bases lining up with TRBD1. Germline V gene lookup returns CDR1 DFQATT and CDR2 SNEGSKA (reference sequence). The CDR3 consists of 14 residues. J was trimmed by 7 bases and V by 5 bases; bases with no gene match: 6. DNA of the CDR3: TGCAGTGCTGAACGGACAGGGGAAAATTCACCCCTCCACTTT. Residues: CSAERTGENSPLHF.

This clonotype was seen ten or more times. V usage is TRBV2 and J usage is TRBJ1-4, with D hard to call. Germline CDR1 is SNHLY and CDR2 is FYNNEI. Trimming removed 4 bases at V and 0 bases at J, with 9 bases between. This CDR3 is built from 15 residues. CDR3 in amino acids: CASSGSRATNEKLFF. The DNA for the CDR3 is TGTGCCAGCAGTGGATCACGGGCAACTAATGAAAAACTGTTTTTT.

This clonotype was detected ten times or more. The chain uses TRBV7-8 and TRBJ2-7; the D call may be TRBD1 or TRBD2 (5 bases each). Trimming took 5 bases from V and 0 from J, leaving 11 bases between them. The CDR3 contains 14 residues. Germline V CDR1 and CDR2: SGHVS, FQNEAQ. CDR3 nucleotides: TGTGCCAGCAGCCCGAGGGGTCGCTCCTACGAGCAGTACTTC. Its translation is CASSPRGRSYEQYF.

The chain combines TRBV29-1 with TRBJ2-5; 12 nucleotides match TRBD1. Germline values: CDR1 SQVTM, CDR2 ANQGSEA. This CDR3 comprises 14 residues. J lost 4 bases, V lost 7 bases, and 7 bases had no gene match. CDR3 sequence: CSAKGQGAGETQYF. CDR3 bases: TGCAGCGCAAAGGGACAGGGGGCTGGAGAGACCCAGTACTTC.

DNA of the CDR3: TGTGCCAGTACGCAGGGGTACCTTAATGAAAAACTGTTTTTT. Translation gives CASTQGYLNEKLFF. The chain carries TRBV19 and TRBJ1-4, with D possibly TRBD1 on 6 matching bases. CDR1 and CDR2 from the germline V gene are LNHDA and SQIVND (reference sequence). With 7 bases removed from V and 4 bases from J, the gap between germline ends came to 13 bases. CDR3 length equals 14 residues. The complete variable domain, with remaining parts taken from reference TRBV19 and TRBJ1-4, reads DGGITQSPKYLFRKEGQNVTLSCEQNLNHDAMYWYRQDPGQGLRLIYYSQIVNDFQKGDIAEGYSVSREKKESFPLTVTSAQKNPTAFYLCASTQGYLNEKLFFGSGTQLSVL.

This clonotype was seen ten or more times. The chain combines TRBV2 with TRBJ1-5; 8 bases agree with TRBD1. After removal of 7 bases from V and 4 bases from J, the junction contained 3 bases not matched to a gene. Germline V gene sequence: CDR1 SNHLY, CDR2 FYNNEI. CDR3 length: 13 residues. The CDR3 loop is CASTRTGNQPQHF. The DNA of the CDR3 is TGTGCCAGCACCCGGACAGGGAATCAGCCCCAGCATTTT.

A word on this clonotype: Possible read error: a much larger clone is one base away. The J gene is TRBJ2-3, the V gene TRBV14; 13 nucleotides match TRBD2. The junction had 3 bases not matched to a gene; V was cut back by 1 base and J by 2 bases. This CDR3 region has 17 residues. The V gene's germline CDR1 is SGHDN and CDR2 FVKESK. CDR3 nucleotide sequence: TGTGCCAGCAGCCAAGGACTAGCGGGAGGAGTCACAGATACGCAGTATTTT. This codes for CASSQGLAGGVTDTQYF.

This clonotype occurred a few times. The CDR3 region has the DNA TGTGCCAGCAGCTCCAGGGAAAAGGGTTGGAATGAGCAGTTCTTC. This gives the protein CASSSREKGWNEQFF. The rearrangement links TRBV11-3 to TRBJ2-1, with a tentative D call TRBD1 (5 bases). The CDR3 runs to 15 residues. The germline V gene encodes CDR1 SGHNT and CDR2 YENEEA. V lost 4 bases and J lost 7, with 17 bases in between. Drawing the rest from reference TRBV11-3 and TRBJ2-1, the complete variable domain is EAGVVQSPRYKIIEKKQPVAFWCNPISGHNTLYWYLQNLGQGPELLIRYENEEAVDDSQLPKDRFSAERLKGVDSTLKIQPAELGDSAVYLCASSSREKGWNEQFFGPGTRLTVL.

This clonotype was observed many times. The chain links TRBV4-1 to TRBJ1-2; the D is unclear. CDR1 is MGHRA and CDR2 is YSYEKL in the germline V gene. V was pared by 0 bases and J by 5 bases, with 16 bases between. This CDR3 comprises 16 residues. The DNA for the CDR3 is TGCGCCAGCAGCCAAGAGGCTATGCAAAATTTTTATGGCTACACCTTC. Translated, it gives CASSQEAMQNFYGYTF.

This clonotype was picked up a small number of times. The germline gene is not matched at one end of the junction; a read error may be the cause. This rearrangement joins TRBV7-8 to TRBJ2-1; 7 bases match TRBD1. The germline gives CDR1 SGHVS, CDR2 FQNEAQ. The CDR3 length is 15 residues. CDR3 protein: CASSRGGIRNNVQFF. In DNA, the CDR3 is TGTGCCAGCAGCCGAGGGGGCATTCGGAACAATGTGCAGTTCTTC.

In its sample, this clonotype was seen a few times. This chain joins TRBV19 and TRBJ2-5; 11 bases agree with TRBD1. This CDR3 contains 15 residues. V trimming: 4 bases; J trimming: 4 bases; junction bases outside the gene matches: 5. Germline V gene data show CDR1 as LNHDA and CDR2 as SQIVND (reference sequence). The CDR3 DNA reads TGTGCCAGTAGTACCGCCGGGACAGGGGGAGAGACCCAGTACTTC. Protein: CASSTAGTGGETQYF.

This clonotype was detected ten times or more. The V call is TRBV30, the J call TRBJ2-7; D not certain. The CDR3 totals 11 residues. Trimming stripped 1 base from V and 4 bases from J, with 5 bases between. The V gene's germline CDR1 is GTSNPN and CDR2 SVGIG (reference sequence). As DNA, the CDR3 is TGTGCCTGGAGTGGTACGTACGAGCAGTACTTC. Its translation: CAWSGTYEQYF.

This clonotype was seen ten or more times. The V and J genes are TRBV7-2 and TRBJ2-1, with 8 bases aligning to TRBD2. The J segment lost 7 bases and the V segment lost 4 bases, leaving 12 bases of the junction unmatched. The CDR3 is 16 residues long. Germline CDR1 SGHTA, CDR2 FQGNSA. The CDR3 sequence: CASSSPGSGIGNEQFF. The CDR3 DNA sequence: TGTGCCAGCAGCTCACCGGGTAGCGGGATAGGGAATGAGCAGTTCTTC.

This clonotype has at least ten counts. This chain connects TRBV10-1 to TRBJ2-1; weak D call: TRBD2 (6 bases). This CDR3 comprises 17 residues. V was shortened by 3 bases and J by 0 bases, with 15 bases between the two germline ends. Germline CDR1 reads WNHNN; CDR2 reads SYGVQD (reference sequence). The CDR3 protein is CASSDVGYGSSYNEQFF. In DNA, the CDR3 is TGCGCCAGCAGTGACGTGGGGTACGGGAGCTCCTACAATGAGCAGTTCTTC.

The table lists this clonotype with many counts. The chain uses TRBV6-5 and TRBJ2-7; TRBD2 might be the D (6 bases). With 7 bases removed from V and 2 bases from J, the gap between germline ends came to 12 bases. CDR1 is MNHEY and CDR2 is SVGAGI in the germline V gene. This CDR3 has 13 amino acids. The CDR3 DNA follows: TGTGCCAGCAAGCCGGGACTCACCTACGAGCAGTACTTC. Protein product: CASKPGLTYEQYF.

Concerning this clonotype: At one end the junction does not follow the germline gene, possibly because of a read error. V and J are TRBV6-4 and TRBJ2-2, with D hard to call. This CDR3 has 13 residues. Germline lookup yields CDR1 MRHNA and CDR2 SNTAGT. CDR3 residues: CGSSPKNTGELFF. For the CDR3, the DNA is TGCGGCAGCAGTCCTAAGAACACCGGGGAGCTGTTTTTT.

The sample holds many counts of this clonotype. The chain uses TRBV2 and TRBJ2-1; D is unclear. Germline V gene data show CDR1 as SNHLY and CDR2 as FYNNEI. The ends were cut back, 6 bases at V and 10 bases at J, with 16 bases in the middle. CDR3 length: 13 residues. The CDR3 DNA reads as TGTGCCAGCAGCGCCGCGACCGTCCTCGAGCAGTTCTTC. Its protein product is CASSAATVLEQFF.

This clonotype was counted many times. The chain employs TRBV5-1 and TRBJ2-2; a possible D gene is TRBD1 (6 bases). Per the germline V gene, CDR1 is SGHRS and CDR2 is YFSETQ. The ends were cut back, 0 bases at V and 4 bases at J, with 7 bases in the middle. CDR3 length: 14 residues. The CDR3 sequence is CASSLGDTTGELFF. The DNA for the CDR3 is TGCGCCAGCAGCTTGGGGGACACCACCGGGGAGCTGTTTTTT. The full variable domain, with the rest looked up from reference TRBV5-1 and TRBJ2-2, is KAGVTQTPRYLIKTRGQQVTLSCSPISGHRSVSWYQQTPGQGLQFLFEYFSETQRNKGNFPGRFSGRQFSNSRSEMNVSTLELGDSALYLCASSLGDTTGELFFGEGSRLTVL.